This section outlines one TCR beta chain sequence together with its context. Per germline, CDR1 SGHRS and CDR2 YFSETQ. The CDR3 runs 18 residues. The trim removed 7 bases at V and 7 bases at J, leaving 22 bases unmatched. The data belong to a study of blood T cell repertoires in COVID-19. Profiling relied on immunoSEQ multiplex PCR, and the TCRdb table lists in-frame clones only, not all of them. Here the sample spans roughly 170,000 clones, less than 85% being singletons. J is TRBJ2-1 and V is TRBV5-1, with 8 bases that match TRBD2. The sequence was obtained from a woman aged 45-59 years who had recovered from COVID-19. Input material: PBMCs or T cells enriched from blood (not recorded which). Here the CDR3 reads CASSLGHLPGGAANEQFF. The DNA of the CDR3 is TGCGCCAGCTCGCTGGGCCACCTCCCGGGGGGGGCGGCAAATGAGCAGTTCTTC.